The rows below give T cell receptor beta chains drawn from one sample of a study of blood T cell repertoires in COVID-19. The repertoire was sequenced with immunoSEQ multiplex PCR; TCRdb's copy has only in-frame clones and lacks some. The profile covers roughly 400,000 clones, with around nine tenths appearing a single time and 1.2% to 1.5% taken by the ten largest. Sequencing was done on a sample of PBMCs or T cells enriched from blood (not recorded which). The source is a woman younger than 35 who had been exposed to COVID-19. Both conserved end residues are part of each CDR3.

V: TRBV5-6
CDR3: CASSRGESLTDTQYF

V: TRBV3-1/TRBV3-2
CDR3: CASSHPSGNGAKNIQYF

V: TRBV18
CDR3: CASSPRAASAGGLNEQFF

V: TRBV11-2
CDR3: CASSLWPGPPMNTEAFF

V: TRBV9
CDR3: CASSVVQGDTEQFF

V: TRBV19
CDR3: CASSPTSLGEQYF

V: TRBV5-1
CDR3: CASSRGGDQPQHF

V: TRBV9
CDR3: CASSSEAFSYNSPLHF

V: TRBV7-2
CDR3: CASSLYYNKIEYF

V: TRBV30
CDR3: CAWSDGVTGELFF

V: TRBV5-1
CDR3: CASSAQLAGGIYNEQFF

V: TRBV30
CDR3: CAWSYSGGLEQYF

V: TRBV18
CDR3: CASQNPSGSSYEQYF

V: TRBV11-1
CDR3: CASSSMSGNYGYTF

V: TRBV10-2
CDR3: CASSEAGGVTDTQYF

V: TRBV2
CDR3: CASTAGTEAFF

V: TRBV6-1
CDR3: CASSEGGQGAVFDYGYTF

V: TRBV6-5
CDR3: CASSYSNRGQEQYF

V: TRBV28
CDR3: CASITSGTAPLHF

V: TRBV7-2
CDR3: CASSRGSGNQPQHF

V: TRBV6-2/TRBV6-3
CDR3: CASSYSLMGGLGEKLFF

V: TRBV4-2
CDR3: CASSQDGSGSVETQYF

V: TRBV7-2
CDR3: CASRQRTAETGELFF

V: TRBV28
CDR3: CASSGPVVNSNQPQHF

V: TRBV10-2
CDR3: CASSESGGRNQPQHF

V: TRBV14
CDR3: CASSQVAGSYEQYF

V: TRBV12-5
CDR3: CASARTGVYEQYF

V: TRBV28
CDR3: CASSLVQGSGYTF

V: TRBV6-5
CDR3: CASSPNRVTNEQYF

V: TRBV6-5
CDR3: CASRTSPYEQYF

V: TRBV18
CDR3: CASSPGGPGQGAIEQFF

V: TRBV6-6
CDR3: CASSLGQPLNTEAFF

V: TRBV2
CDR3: CASRASGGALSGANVLTF

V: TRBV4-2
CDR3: CASSQDSLADPFTYEQYF

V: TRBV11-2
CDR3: CASSLPGSWAGELFF

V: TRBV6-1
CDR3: CASSEARRQGSSYEQYF

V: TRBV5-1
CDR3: CASSLDRVQTEAFF

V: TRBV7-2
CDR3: CASSLALYNEQFF

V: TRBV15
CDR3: CATSRDRDQETQYF

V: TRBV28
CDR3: CASILGGGTGYEQYF